This is a list of T cell receptor beta chains from one sample in a study of beta chain features in type 1 diabetes. Some clones are missing from TCRdb's copy, which holds only in-frame ones; the method was immunoSEQ multiplex PCR. The data contain about 360,000 clones, around 12% of them seen just once; the ten biggest clones take up approximately 0.015%. Sequencing was carried out using naive CD4+ T cells from blood. The receptors derive from a man younger than 30 in good health. Each CDR3 is given with its conserved first and last residue. A D gene is named only where the DNA matches it firmly. Not all rows give a size; the values are once, few, many and, for expanded clones, a class.

cdr3_aa	cdr3_nt	d_call	v_call	j_call	clone_size
CASSLDPGLLSLDTQYF	TGTGCCAGCAGCTTAGATCCGGGACTACTCTCCCTTGATACGCAGTATTTT	TRBD2	TRBV11-2	TRBJ2-3	few
CASSMLGGTEAFF	TGTGCCAGCAGCATGCTTGGGGGGACTGAAGCTTTCTTT	.	TRBV5-4	TRBJ1-1	few
CASSEQGVRNQPQHF	TGTGCCAGCAGTGAACAGGGGGTTCGAAATCAGCCCCAGCATTTT	TRBD1	TRBV2	TRBJ1-5	.
CASSYGTGVTQPQHF	TGTGCCAGCAGTTACGGGACAGGGGTTACTCAGCCCCAGCATTTT	TRBD1	TRBV6-5	TRBJ1-5	.
CASSGDRGNYGYTF	TGTGCCAGTAGTGGAGACAGGGGCAACTATGGCTACACCTTC	TRBD1	TRBV19	TRBJ1-2	few
CALGQGDQPQHF	TGTGCCTTGGGACAGGGAGATCAGCCCCAGCATTTT	TRBD1	TRBV30	TRBJ1-5	.
CACLDFNKQYF	TGTGCCTGTCTGGACTTTAACAAGCAGTACTTC	.	TRBV30	TRBJ2-7	.
CASSDPSGANVLTF	TGTGCCAGCAGCGATCCTTCCGGGGCCAACGTCCTGACTTTC	.	TRBV9	TRBJ2-6	few
CASSLADLLAGGYNEQFF	TGCGCCAGCAGCTTGGCCGATTTACTAGCGGGGGGTTACAATGAGCAGTTCTTC	TRBD2	TRBV5-1	TRBJ2-1	few
CASIGGPADTQYF	TGTGCCAGCATCGGGGGGCCCGCAGATACGCAGTATTTT	.	TRBV28	TRBJ2-3	few
CASSLRGDNSPLHF	TGTGCCAGCAGCTTGAGGGGCGATAATTCACCCCTCCACTTT	.	TRBV5-4	TRBJ1-6	.
CASSFAGLAADTQYF	TGTGCCAGCAGCTTCGCGGGACTAGCGGCGGATACGCAGTATTTT	TRBD2	TRBV5-4	TRBJ2-3	few
CASATGGSAETQYF	TGTGCCAGCGCCACAGGGGGGAGTGCGGAGACCCAGTACTTC	TRBD1	TRBV7-3	TRBJ2-5	.
CASSQGGSNQPQHF	TGTGCCAGCAGCCAAGGAGGCAGCAATCAGCCCCAGCATTTT	.	TRBV14	TRBJ1-5	once
CASSLAGQGINSPLHF	TGTGCCAGCAGCTTAGCGGGGCAGGGGATTAATTCACCCCTCCACTTT	.	TRBV7-9	TRBJ1-6	few
CASSPTGTGGANVLTF	TGTGCCAGCAGTCCTACAGGGACGGGTGGGGCCAACGTCCTGACTTTC	.	TRBV28	TRBJ2-6	.
CASSQRGPGSPLHF	TGCGCCAGCAGCCAAAGGGGCCCGGGTTCACCCCTCCACTTT	.	TRBV4-3	TRBJ1-6	few
CASSLGGGREKLFF	TGTGCCAGCAGCTTAGGGGGTGGGAGGGAAAAACTGTTTTTT	.	TRBV7-2	TRBJ1-4	.
CASSGLAGANEQYF	TGTGCCAGCAGCGGGTTAGCGGGAGCGAACGAGCAGTACTTC	TRBD2	TRBV9	TRBJ2-7	.
CATSRERDSVYGYTF	TGTGCCACCAGCAGAGAAAGAGACAGTGTCTATGGCTACACCTTC	.	TRBV15	TRBJ1-2	few
CASSLAGGLYEQYF	TGTGCCAGCAGCTTGGCAGGGGGGCTCTACGAGCAGTACTTC	.	TRBV5-6	TRBJ2-7	.
CAWSTGEKLFF	TGTGCCTGGAGTACTGGTGAAAAACTGTTTTTT	.	TRBV30	TRBJ1-4	.
CASSLGGADQPQHF	TGTGCCAGCAGCTTAGGGGGCGCGGATCAGCCCCAGCATTTT	.	TRBV11-1	TRBJ1-5	.
CASSQLSGLSGYTF	TGCGCCAGCAGCCAACTCTCAGGGCTTAGTGGCTACACCTTC	.	TRBV5-1	TRBJ1-2	few
CASSSGGDQPQHF	TGTGCCAGCAGCTCAGGGGGAGATCAGCCCCAGCATTTT	TRBD1	TRBV7-3	TRBJ1-5	.
CSARGDYGYTF	TGCAGTGCTAGAGGCGACTATGGCTACACCTTC	.	TRBV20-1	TRBJ1-2	.
CASSPSYGYTF	TGTGCCAGCAGTCCCTCGTATGGCTACACCTTC	.	TRBV28	TRBJ1-2	few
CASSFRLAGDTQYF	TGTGCCAGCAGCTTTAGGCTAGCTGGAGATACGCAGTATTTT	.	TRBV5-4	TRBJ2-3	few